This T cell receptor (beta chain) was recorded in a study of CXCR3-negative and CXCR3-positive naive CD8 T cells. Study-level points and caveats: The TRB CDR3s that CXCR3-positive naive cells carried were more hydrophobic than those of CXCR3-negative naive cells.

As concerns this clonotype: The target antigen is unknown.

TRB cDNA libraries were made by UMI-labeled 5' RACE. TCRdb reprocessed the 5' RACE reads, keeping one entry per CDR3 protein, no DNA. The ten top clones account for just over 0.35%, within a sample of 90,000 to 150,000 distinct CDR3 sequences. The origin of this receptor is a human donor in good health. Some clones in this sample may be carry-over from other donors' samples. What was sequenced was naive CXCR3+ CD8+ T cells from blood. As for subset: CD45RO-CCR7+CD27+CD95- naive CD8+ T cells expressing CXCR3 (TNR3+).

CDR3 sequence: CASSPRAASTDTQYF. The chain links TRBV18 to TRBJ2-3. Looked up from germline, CDR1 is KGHSH and CDR2 is LQKENI. The CDR3 consists of 15 residues.